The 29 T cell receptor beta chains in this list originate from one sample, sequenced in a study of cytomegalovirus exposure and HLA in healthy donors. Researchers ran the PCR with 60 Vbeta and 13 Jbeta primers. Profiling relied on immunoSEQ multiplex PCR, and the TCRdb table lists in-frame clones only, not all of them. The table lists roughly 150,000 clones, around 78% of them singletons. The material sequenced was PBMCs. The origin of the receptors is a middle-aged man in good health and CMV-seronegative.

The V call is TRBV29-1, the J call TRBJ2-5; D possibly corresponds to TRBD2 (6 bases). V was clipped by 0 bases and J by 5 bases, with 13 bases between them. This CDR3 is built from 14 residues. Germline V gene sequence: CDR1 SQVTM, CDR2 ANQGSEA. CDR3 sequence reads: CSVEDVGSGETQYF. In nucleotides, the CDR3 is TGCAGCGTTGAAGACGTCGGGAGCGGGGAGACCCAGTACTTC.

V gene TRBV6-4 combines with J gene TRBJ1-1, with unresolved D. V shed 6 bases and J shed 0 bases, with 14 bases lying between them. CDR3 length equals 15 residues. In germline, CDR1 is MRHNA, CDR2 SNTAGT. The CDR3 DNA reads TGTGCCAGCAGCCCGACACTCCAGATGAACACTGAAGCTTTCTTT. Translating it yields CASSPTLQMNTEAFF.

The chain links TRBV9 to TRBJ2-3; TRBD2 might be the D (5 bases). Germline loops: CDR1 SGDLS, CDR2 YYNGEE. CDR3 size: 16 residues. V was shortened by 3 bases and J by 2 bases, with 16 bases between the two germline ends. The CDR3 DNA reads TGTGCCAGCAGCGCAGCCGACTACCTTACCACAGATACGCAGTATTTT. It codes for CASSAADYLTTDTQYF.

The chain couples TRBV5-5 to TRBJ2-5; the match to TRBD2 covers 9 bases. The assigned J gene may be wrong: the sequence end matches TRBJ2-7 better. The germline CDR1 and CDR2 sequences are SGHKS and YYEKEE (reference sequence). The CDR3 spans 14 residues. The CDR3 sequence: CASEKRGAAYEQYF. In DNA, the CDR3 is TGTGCCAGCGAAAAGCGGGGGGCCGCCTACGAGCAGTACTTC.

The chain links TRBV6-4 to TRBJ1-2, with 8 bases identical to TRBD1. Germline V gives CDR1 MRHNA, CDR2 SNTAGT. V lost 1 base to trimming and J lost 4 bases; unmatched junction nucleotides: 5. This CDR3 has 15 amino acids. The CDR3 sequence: CASSDLAGGGYGYTF. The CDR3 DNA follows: TGTGCCAGCAGTGACTTAGCAGGGGGCGGCTATGGCTACACCTTC.

In nucleotides, the CDR3 is TGTGCCAGCAGCTTAGTTGGAGGACTAGCGGGAGGGGCCAAAAACATTCAGTACTTC. As protein: CASSLVGGLAGGAKNIQYF. This rearrangement joins TRBV7-9 to TRBJ2-4, with 15 bases aligning to TRBD2. CDR3 length equals 19 residues. Germline CDR1 reads SEHNR; CDR2 reads FQNEAQ (reference sequence). The V gene end was trimmed by 1 base and the J gene end by 1 base; junction bases not matched to a gene: 5.

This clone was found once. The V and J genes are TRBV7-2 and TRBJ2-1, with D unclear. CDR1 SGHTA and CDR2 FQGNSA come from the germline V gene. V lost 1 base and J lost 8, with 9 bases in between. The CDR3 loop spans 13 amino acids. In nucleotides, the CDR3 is TGTGCCAGCAGCTTAGGATTAGTCGATGAGCAGTTCTTC. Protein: CASSLGLVDEQFF.

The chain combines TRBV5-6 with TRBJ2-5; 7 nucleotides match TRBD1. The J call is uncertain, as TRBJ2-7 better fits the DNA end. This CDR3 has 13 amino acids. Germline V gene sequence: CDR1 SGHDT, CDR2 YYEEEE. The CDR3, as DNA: TGTGCCAGCAGCCAGGGACAGATCTACGAGCAGTACTTC. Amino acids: CASSQGQIYEQYF.

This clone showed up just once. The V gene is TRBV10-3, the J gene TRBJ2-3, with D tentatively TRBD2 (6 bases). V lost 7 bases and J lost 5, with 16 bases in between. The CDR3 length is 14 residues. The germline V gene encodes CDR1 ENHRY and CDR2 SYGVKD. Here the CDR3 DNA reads TGTGCCATCACGGGCGGGATATTTGGAGATACGCAGTATTTT. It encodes CAITGGIFGDTQYF.

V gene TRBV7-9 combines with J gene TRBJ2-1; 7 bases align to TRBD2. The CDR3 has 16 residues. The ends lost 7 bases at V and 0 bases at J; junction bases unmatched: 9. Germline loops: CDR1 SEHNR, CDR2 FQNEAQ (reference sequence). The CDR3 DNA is TGTGCCAGCACCCCCGGGGGGACCCACTCCTACAATGAGCAGTTCTTC. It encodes CASTPGGTHSYNEQFF.

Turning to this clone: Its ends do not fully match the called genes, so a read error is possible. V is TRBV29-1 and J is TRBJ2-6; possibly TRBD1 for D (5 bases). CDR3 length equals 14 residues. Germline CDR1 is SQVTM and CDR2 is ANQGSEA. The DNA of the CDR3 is TGCAGCGTTGTACTGGGAACTGGGGCCAACGGCCTGACTTTC. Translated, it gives CSVVLGTGANGLTF.

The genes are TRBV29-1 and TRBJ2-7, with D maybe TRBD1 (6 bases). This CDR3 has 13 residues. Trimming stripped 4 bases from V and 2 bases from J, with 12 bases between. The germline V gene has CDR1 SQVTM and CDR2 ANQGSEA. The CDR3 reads CSVVEAGAYEQYF. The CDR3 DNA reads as TGCAGCGTTGTCGAGGCAGGGGCCTACGAGCAGTACTTC.

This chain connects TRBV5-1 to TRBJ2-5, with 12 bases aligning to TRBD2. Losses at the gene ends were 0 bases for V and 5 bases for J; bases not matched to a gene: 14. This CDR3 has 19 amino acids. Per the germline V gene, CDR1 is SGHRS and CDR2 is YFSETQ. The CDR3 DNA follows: TGCGCCAGCAGCTTGGTCGCCAGGACACTAGCGGGGGGACCGGAGACCCAGTACTTC. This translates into CASSLVARTLAGGPETQYF.

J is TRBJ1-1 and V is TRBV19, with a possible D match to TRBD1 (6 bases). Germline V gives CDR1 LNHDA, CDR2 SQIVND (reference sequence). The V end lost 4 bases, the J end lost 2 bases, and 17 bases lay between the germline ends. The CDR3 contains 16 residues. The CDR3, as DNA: TGTGCCAGTAGTACCCACCTAGGGGGGGATAACACTGAAGCTTTCTTT. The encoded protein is CASSTHLGGDNTEAFF.

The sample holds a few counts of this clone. In DNA, the CDR3 is TGTGCCAGCAGTCCGACTAGCGGGAGCAGGGAGACCCAGTACTTC. Its translation: CASSPTSGSRETQYF. The genes are TRBV28 and TRBJ2-5, with 12 positions matching TRBD2. This CDR3 is 15 amino acids long. Unmatched junction bases numbered 6, after V lost 5 bases and J lost 5 bases. Germline V lookup: CDR1 MDHEN, CDR2 SYDVKM.

CDR3 nucleotides: TGTGCCTGGAGTGTACCCCCCCGACTAGCGAGAACCTACGAGCAGTACTTC. As protein: CAWSVPPRLARTYEQYF. The rearrangement uses TRBV30 and TRBJ2-7; the match to TRBD2 covers 8 bases. V lost 0 bases to trimming and J lost 2 bases; unmatched junction nucleotides: 12. In germline, CDR1 is GTSNPN, CDR2 SVGIG (reference sequence). CDR3 length: 17 residues.

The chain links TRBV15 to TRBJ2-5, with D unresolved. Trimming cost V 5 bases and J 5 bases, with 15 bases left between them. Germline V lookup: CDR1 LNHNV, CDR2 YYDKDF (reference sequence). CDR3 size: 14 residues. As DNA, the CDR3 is TGTGCCACCAGCGAGAGCCGAGTCAAGGAGACCCAGTACTTC. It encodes CATSESRVKETQYF.

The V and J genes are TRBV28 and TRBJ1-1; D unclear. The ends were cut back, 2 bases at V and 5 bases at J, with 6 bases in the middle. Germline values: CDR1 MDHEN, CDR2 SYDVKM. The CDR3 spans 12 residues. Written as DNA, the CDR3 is TGTGCCAGCAGTTTAGGAGAGACTGAAGCTTTCTTT. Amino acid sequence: CASSLGETEAFF.

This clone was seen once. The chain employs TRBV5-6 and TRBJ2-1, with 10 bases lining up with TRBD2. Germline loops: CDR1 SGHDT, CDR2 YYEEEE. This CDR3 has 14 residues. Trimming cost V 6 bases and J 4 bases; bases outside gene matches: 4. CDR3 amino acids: CASKIAGGYNEQFF. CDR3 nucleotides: TGTGCCAGCAAAATAGCGGGAGGTTACAATGAGCAGTTCTTC.

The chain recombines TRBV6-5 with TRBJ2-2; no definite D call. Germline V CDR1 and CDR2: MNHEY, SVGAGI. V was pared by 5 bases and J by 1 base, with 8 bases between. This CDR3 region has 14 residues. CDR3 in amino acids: CASSPAGNTGELFF. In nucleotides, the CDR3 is TGTGCCAGCAGTCCCGCAGGGAACACCGGGGAGCTGTTTTTT.

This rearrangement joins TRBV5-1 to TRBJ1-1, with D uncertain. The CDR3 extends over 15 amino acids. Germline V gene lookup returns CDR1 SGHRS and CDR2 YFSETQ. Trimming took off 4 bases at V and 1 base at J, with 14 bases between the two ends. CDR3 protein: CASSPRVSENTEAFF. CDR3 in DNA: TGCGCCAGCAGCCCCCGGGTGAGCGAGAACACTGAAGCTTTCTTT.

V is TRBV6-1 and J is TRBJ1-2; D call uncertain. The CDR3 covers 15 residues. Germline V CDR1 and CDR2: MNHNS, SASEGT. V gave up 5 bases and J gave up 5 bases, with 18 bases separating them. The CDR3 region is CASSLAREAGYGYTF. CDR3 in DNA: TGTGCCAGCAGTCTAGCCCGGGAGGCTGGATATGGCTACACCTTC.

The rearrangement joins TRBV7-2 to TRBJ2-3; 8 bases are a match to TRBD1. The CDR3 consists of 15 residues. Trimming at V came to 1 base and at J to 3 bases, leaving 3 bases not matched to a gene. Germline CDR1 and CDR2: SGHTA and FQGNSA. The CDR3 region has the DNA TGTGCCAGCAGCTTAGTGGGACAGGCGACAGATACGCAGTATTTT. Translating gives CASSLVGQATDTQYF.

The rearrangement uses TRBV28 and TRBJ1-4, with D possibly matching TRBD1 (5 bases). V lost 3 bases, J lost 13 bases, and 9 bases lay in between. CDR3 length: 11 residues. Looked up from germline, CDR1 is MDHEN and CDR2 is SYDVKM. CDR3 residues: CASSFTGRLFF. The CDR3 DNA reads TGTGCCAGCAGTTTTACAGGTCGACTGTTTTTT.

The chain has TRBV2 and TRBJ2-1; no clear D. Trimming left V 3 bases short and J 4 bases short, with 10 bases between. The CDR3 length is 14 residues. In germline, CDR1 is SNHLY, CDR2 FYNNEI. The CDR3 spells CASSESAAYNEQFF. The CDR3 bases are TGTGCCAGCAGTGAGAGCGCCGCGTACAATGAGCAGTTCTTC. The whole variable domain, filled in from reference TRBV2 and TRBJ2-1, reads EPEVTQTPSHQVTQMGQEVILRCVPISNHLYFYWYRQILGQKVEFLVSFYNNEISEKSEIFDDQFSVERPDGSNFTLKIRSTKLEDSAMYFCASSESAAYNEQFFGPGTRLTVL.

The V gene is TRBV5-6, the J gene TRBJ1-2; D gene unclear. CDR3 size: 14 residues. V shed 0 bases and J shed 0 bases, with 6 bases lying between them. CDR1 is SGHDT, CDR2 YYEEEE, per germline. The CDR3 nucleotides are TGTGCCAGCAGCTTGGTGGCAGCTAACTATGGCTACACCTTC. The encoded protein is CASSLVAANYGYTF.

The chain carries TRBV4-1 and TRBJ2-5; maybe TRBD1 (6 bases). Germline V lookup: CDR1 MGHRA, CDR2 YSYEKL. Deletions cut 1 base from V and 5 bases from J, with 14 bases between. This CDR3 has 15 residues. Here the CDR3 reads CASSQGTERTETQYF. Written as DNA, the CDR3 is TGCGCCAGCAGCCAAGGGACAGAAAGAACCGAGACCCAGTACTTC.

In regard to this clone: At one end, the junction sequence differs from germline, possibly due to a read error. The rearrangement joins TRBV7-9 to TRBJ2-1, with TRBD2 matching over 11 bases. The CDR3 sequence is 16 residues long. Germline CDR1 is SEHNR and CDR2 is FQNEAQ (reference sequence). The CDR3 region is CSSSLVGTSGDNEQFF. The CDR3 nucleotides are TGTTCCAGCAGCTTAGTCGGGACTAGCGGAGACAATGAGCAGTTCTTC.

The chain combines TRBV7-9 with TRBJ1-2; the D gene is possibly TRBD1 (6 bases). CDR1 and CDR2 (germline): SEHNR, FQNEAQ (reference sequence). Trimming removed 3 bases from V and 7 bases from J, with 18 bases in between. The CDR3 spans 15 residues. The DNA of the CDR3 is TGTGCCAGCAGCTTCTCCGGTTCAGGGGTCCCTGGCTACACCTTC. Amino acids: CASSFSGSGVPGYTF.